The 3 T cell receptor beta chains reported below all come from one sample, sequenced in a study of T-cell reconstitution after alpha-beta-depleted transplantation in children. Unique molecular identifiers were used to barcode this TCRbeta library. TCRdb ran MiXCR on the PCR reads and lists one entry per CDR3 protein. The data contain a few hundred thousand distinct CDR3 sequences, 27% of them seen just once; the ten biggest clones take up less than 40%. The sequenced sample was PBMCs, obtained before TCRalphabeta/CD19-depleted stem cell transplant. Every receptor here comes from a boy under three years old with Wiskott-Aldrich syndrome, due to receive a stem cell transplant.

The chain joins TRBV18 to TRBJ2-3, with TRBD2 as a possible D gene (6 bases). Looked up from germline, CDR1 is KGHSH and CDR2 is LQKENI. With 6 bases removed from V and 0 bases from J, the gap between germline ends came to 13 bases. The CDR3 has 15 residues. CDR3 amino acids: CASSTLAPSTDTQYF. CDR3 DNA sequence: TGTGCCAGCTCTACCCTAGCGCCTAGCACAGATACGCAGTATTTT.

This clonotype came up a few times. The CDR3 DNA follows: TGTGCCATCAGTGTCTGGGGGCTCAGCGCCTACAATGAGCAGTTCTTC. Amino acids: CAISVWGLSAYNEQFF. This chain links TRBV10-3 with TRBJ2-1; D perhaps matches TRBD1 (6 bases). The CDR3 has 16 residues. Trimming removed 4 bases from V and 2 bases from J, with 15 bases in between. CDR1 is ENHRY, CDR2 SYGVKD, per germline.

This clonotype occurred a few times. This chain connects TRBV5-1 to TRBJ2-7; tentatively, D is TRBD1 (5 bases). The CDR3 extends over 15 amino acids. From germline, CDR1 is SGHRS and CDR2 YFSETQ. V was trimmed by 2 bases and J by 1 base, leaving 13 bases between them. CDR3 DNA: TGCGCCAGCAGCTTAAAAGTCAAGGGGTCCTACGAGCAGTACTTC. This translates into CASSLKVKGSYEQYF.